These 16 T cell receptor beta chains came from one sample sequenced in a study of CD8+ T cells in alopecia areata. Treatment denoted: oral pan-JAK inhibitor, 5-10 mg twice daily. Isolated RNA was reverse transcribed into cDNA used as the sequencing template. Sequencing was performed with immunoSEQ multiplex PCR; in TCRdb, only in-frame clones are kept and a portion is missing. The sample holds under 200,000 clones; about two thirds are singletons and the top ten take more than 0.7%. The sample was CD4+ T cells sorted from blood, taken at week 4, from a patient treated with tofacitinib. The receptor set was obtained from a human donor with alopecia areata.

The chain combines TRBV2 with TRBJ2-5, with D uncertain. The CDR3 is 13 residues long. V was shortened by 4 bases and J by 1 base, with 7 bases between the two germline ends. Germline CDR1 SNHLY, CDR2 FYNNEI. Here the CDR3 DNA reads TGTGCCAGCAGTGGTTACCCCCAAGAGACCCAGTACTTC. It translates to CASSGYPQETQYF.

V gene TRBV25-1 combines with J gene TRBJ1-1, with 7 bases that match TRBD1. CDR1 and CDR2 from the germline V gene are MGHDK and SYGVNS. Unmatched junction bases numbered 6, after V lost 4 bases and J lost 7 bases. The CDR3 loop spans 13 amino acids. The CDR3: CASSVAGGSEAFF. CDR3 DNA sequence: TGTGCCAGCAGTGTGGCAGGGGGAAGTGAAGCTTTCTTT.

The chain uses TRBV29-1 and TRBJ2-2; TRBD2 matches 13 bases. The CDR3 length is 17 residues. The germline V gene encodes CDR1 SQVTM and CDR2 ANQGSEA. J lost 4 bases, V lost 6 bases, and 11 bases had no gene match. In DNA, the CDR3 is TGCAGCGTCGGAGTACTAGCGGGGGGGCCGAGCACCGGGGAGCTGTTTTTT. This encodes CSVGVLAGGPSTGELFF.

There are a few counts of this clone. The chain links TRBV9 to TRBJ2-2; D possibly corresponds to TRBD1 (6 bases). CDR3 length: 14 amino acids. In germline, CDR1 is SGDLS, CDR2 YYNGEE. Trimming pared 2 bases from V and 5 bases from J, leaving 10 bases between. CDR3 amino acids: CASSVRQGTGELFF. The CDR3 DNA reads TGTGCCAGCAGCGTTAGGCAGGGGACCGGGGAGCTGTTTTTT.

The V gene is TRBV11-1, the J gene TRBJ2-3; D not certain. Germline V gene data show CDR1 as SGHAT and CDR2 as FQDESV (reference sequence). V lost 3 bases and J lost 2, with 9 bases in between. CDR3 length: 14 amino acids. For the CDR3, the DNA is TGTGCCAGCAGCTTGTTTTGGACCACAGATACGCAGTATTTT. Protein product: CASSLFWTTDTQYF.

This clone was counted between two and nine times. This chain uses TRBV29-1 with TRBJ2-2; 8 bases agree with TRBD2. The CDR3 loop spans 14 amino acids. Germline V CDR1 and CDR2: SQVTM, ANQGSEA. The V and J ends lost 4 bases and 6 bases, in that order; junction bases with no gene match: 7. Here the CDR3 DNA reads TGCAGCGTTGGCCTCGGGGGGGCCCCCGGGGAGCTGTTTTTT. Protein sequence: CSVGLGGAPGELFF.

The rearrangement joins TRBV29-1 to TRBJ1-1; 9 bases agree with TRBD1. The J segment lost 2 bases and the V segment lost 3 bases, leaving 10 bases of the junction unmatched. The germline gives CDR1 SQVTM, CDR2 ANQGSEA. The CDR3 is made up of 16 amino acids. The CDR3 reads CSVDPGQGRGNTEAFF. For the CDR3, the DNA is TGCAGCGTTGATCCGGGACAGGGAAGGGGAAACACTGAAGCTTTCTTT.

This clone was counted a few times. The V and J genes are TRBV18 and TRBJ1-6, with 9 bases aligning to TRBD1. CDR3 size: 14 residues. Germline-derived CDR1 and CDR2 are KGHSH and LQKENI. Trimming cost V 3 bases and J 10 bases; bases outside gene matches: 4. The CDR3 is CASSPTGGRSPLHF. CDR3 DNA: TGTGCCAGCTCACCCACAGGGGGCAGGTCACCCCTCCACTTT.

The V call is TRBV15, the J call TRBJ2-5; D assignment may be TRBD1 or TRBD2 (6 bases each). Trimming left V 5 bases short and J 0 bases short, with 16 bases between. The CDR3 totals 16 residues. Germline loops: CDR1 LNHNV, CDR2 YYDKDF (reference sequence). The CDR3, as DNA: TGTGCCACCAGCTTACAGAGGAGGGGGGACCAAGAGACCCAGTACTTC. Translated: CATSLQRRGDQETQYF.

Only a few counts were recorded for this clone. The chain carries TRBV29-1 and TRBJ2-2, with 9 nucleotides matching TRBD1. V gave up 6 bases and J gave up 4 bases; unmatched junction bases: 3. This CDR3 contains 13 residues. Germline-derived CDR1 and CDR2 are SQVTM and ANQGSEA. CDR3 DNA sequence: TGCAGCGTCCGACAGGGGGGCACCGGGGAGCTGTTTTTT. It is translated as CSVRQGGTGELFF.

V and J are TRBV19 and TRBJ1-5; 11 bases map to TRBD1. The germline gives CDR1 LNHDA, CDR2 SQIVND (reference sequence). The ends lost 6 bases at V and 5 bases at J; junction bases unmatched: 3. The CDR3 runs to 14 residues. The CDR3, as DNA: TGTGCCAGTAGGTGGGGACAGGGGGATCAGCCCCAGCATTTT. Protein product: CASRWGQGDQPQHF. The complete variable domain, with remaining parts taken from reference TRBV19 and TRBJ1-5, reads DGGITQSPKYLFRKEGQNVTLSCEQNLNHDAMYWYRQDPGQGLRLIYYSQIVNDFQKGDIAEGYSVSREKKESFPLTVTSAQKNPTAFYLCASRWGQGDQPQHFGDGTRLSIL.

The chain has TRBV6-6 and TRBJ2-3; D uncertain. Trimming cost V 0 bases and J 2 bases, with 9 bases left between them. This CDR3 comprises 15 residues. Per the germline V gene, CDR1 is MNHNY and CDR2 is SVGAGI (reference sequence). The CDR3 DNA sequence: TGTGCCAGCAGTTACTCGGGCGGACCCACAGATACGCAGTATTTT. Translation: CASSYSGGPTDTQYF.

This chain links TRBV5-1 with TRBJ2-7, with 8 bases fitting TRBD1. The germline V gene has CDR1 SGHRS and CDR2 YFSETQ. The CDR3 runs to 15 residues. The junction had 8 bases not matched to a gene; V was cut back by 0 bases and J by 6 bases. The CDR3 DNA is TGCGCCAGCAGCTTGGGAGGACAGGGTTTAGGCGAGCAGTACTTC. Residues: CASSLGGQGLGEQYF.

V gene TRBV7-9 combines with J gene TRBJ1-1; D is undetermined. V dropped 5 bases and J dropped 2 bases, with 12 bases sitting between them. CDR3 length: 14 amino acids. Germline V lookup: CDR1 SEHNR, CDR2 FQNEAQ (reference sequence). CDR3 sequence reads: CASSTQAVNTEAFF. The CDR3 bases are TGTGCCAGCAGCACGCAGGCCGTAAACACTGAAGCTTTCTTT.

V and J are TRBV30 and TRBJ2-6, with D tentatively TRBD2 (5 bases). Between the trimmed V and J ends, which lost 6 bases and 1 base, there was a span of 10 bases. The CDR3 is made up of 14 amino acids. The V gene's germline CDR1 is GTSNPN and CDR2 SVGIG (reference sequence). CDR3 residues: CACTRESGANVLTF. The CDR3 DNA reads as TGTGCCTGCACCCGGGAATCTGGGGCCAACGTCCTGACTTTC.

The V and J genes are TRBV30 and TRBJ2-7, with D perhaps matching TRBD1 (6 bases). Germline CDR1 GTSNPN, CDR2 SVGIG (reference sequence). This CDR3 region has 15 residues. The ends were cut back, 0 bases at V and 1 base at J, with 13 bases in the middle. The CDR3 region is CAWSVGTISSYEQYF. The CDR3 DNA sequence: TGTGCCTGGAGTGTAGGGACAATCAGTTCCTACGAGCAGTACTTC.